A single sample gave rise to the 18 T cell receptor beta chains below, sequenced in a study of PD-L1 blockade in urothelial cancer. The time point here: peripheral blood 6 weeks after treatment start. This table comes from immunoSEQ multiplex PCR, and its TCRdb copy is limited to in-frame clones, with some not included. This table holds roughly 29,000 clones, 80% to 90% found once. Specimen: PBMCs, collected around atezolizumab (anti-PD-L1) treatment. The receptors were sampled from a man between 65 and 85 years old with urothelial cancer.

The rearrangement links TRBV7-6 to TRBJ2-7, with D possibly being TRBD2 (5 bases). Trimming took off 5 bases at V and 5 bases at J, with 19 bases between the two ends. The CDR3 sequence is 15 residues long. CDR1 SGHVS and CDR2 FNYEAQ come from the germline V gene. The CDR3, as DNA: TGTGCCAGCAGCCCGGATGGACTGCGGAACAACGAGCAGTACTTC. Residues: CASSPDGLRNNEQYF.

The chain has TRBV28 and TRBJ1-1; D remains unclear. This CDR3 is 12 amino acids long. The V and J ends lost 3 bases and 4 bases respectively, with 6 bases between them. Germline V CDR1 and CDR2: MDHEN, SYDVKM. In DNA, the CDR3 is TGTGCCAGCAGTTTGAGGCTCACTGAAGCTTTCTTT. Protein product: CASSLRLTEAFF.

CDR3 residues: CASSTTGGSSGEQYF. CDR3 nucleotide sequence: TGTGCCAGCAGTACCACAGGGGGCTCCTCGGGGGAGCAGTACTTC. This chain joins TRBV6-5 and TRBJ2-7; TRBD1 matches 9 bases. Unmatched junction bases numbered 12, after V lost 5 bases and J lost 7 bases. Per the germline V gene, CDR1 is MNHEY and CDR2 is SVGAGI. This CDR3 has 15 amino acids.

The chain recombines TRBV9 with TRBJ1-6; D is undetermined. CDR3 length equals 14 residues. V was cut by 0 bases and J by 13 bases, with 14 bases left in between. The germline V gene has CDR1 SGDLS and CDR2 YYNGEE. CDR3 nucleotide sequence: TGTGCCAGCAGCGTAGTTTCCGATCGGGGTCCCCTCCACTTT. Amino acid sequence: CASSVVSDRGPLHF.

The chain combines TRBV6-5 with TRBJ2-7; 10 bases align to TRBD1. This CDR3 has 16 residues. The germline gives CDR1 MNHEY, CDR2 SVGAGI. Germline trimming cut 4 bases from V and 11 bases from J; bases unmatched to any gene: 17. The CDR3 nucleotides read TGTGCCAGCAGTTTAGGGTCCGGGACAGGGGCCTACGGGGAGTACTTC. Its protein is CASSLGSGTGAYGEYF.

This clone was seen once. The V gene is TRBV9, the J gene TRBJ1-2, with D maybe TRBD1 (5 bases). CDR1 and CDR2 from the germline V gene are SGDLS and YYNGEE. Trimming cost V 0 bases and J 4 bases, with 13 bases left between them. CDR3 length: 15 residues. CDR3 nucleotides: TGTGCCAGCAGCGTAGGGGAGGGGTACAGCTATGGCTACACCTTC. Its translation: CASSVGEGYSYGYTF.

The chain joins TRBV7-9 to TRBJ2-7, with TRBD1 identical over 7 bases. The length of the CDR3 is 14 residues. Germline lookup yields CDR1 SEHNR and CDR2 FQNEAQ (reference sequence). J was trimmed by 4 bases and V by 9 bases; bases with no gene match: 12. In DNA form, the CDR3 reads TGTGCCAGTGTGAGGGACAGTACTCCATACGAGCAGTACTTC. It specifies CASVRDSTPYEQYF.

J is TRBJ2-7 and V is TRBV5-1; the match to TRBD1 covers 9 bases. The V gene end was trimmed by 0 bases and the J gene end by 1 base; junction bases not matched to a gene: 2. The germline V gene has CDR1 SGHRS and CDR2 YFSETQ. The CDR3 totals 15 residues. CDR3 protein: CASSLEGQGSYEQYF. The CDR3 coding sequence is TGCGCCAGCAGCTTGGAGGGACAGGGTTCCTACGAGCAGTACTTC.

The V and J genes are TRBV28 and TRBJ2-2, with 10 bases that match TRBD1. Germline loops: CDR1 MDHEN, CDR2 SYDVKM. V lost 5 bases to trimming and J lost 3 bases; unmatched junction nucleotides: 3. There are 15 residues in the CDR3. CDR3 region: CASSPTGGDTGELFF. CDR3 coding DNA: TGTGCCAGCAGTCCGACAGGGGGCGACACCGGGGAGCTGTTTTTT.

This clone has only a few counts. The chain has TRBV6-1 and TRBJ2-2; 8 bases line up with TRBD1. CDR1 and CDR2 from the germline V gene are MNHNS and SASEGT. The ends lost 9 bases at V and 4 bases at J; junction bases unmatched: 4. The CDR3 consists of 13 residues. The chain's CDR3 is CARTGVTTGELFF. As DNA, the CDR3 is TGTGCCAGGACAGGGGTTACCACCGGGGAGCTGTTTTTT.

CDR3 protein: CASSIGTGVRNEQFF. CDR3 nucleotide sequence: TGCGCCAGCAGCATCGGGACAGGGGTCCGGAATGAGCAGTTCTTC. The chain links TRBV5-1 to TRBJ2-1; 10 positions agree with TRBD1. The V gene end was trimmed by 4 bases and the J gene end by 7 bases; junction bases not matched to a gene: 8. Germline V gene sequence: CDR1 SGHRS, CDR2 YFSETQ. The CDR3 is made up of 15 amino acids.

V gene TRBV30 combines with J gene TRBJ1-2; TRBD1 agrees at 8 bases. CDR1 GTSNPN and CDR2 SVGIG come from the germline V gene (reference sequence). The ends lost 2 bases at V and 4 bases at J; junction bases unmatched: 3. The CDR3 is 13 residues long. The CDR3 DNA follows: TGTGCCTGGAGTCCTGACAGGGGCTATGGCTACACCTTC. Translating it yields CAWSPDRGYGYTF.

The V call is TRBV5-8, the J call TRBJ1-5; D is undetermined. The CDR3 spans 13 residues. V lost 4 bases to trimming and J lost 7 bases, with 12 bases between them. Germline V lookup: CDR1 SGHTS, CDR2 YDEGEE. The CDR3 loop is CASSVETGQPQHF. In nucleotides, the CDR3 is TGTGCCAGCAGCGTAGAGACTGGACAGCCCCAGCATTTT.

The chain uses TRBV5-5 and TRBJ2-1, with 14 bases that match TRBD2. The V gene end was trimmed by 4 bases and the J gene end by 2 bases; junction bases not matched to a gene: 11. Germline V gives CDR1 SGHKS, CDR2 YYEKEE (reference sequence). The CDR3 consists of 19 residues. The CDR3 loop is CASSPRGLAGEYTYNEQFF. In DNA form, the CDR3 reads TGTGCCAGCAGCCCCCGGGGACTAGCGGGAGAATATACCTACAATGAGCAGTTCTTC.

The V gene is TRBV29-1, the J gene TRBJ1-1; TRBD1 is a possible D gene (5 bases). The CDR3 spans 13 residues. Germline V gene data show CDR1 as SQVTM and CDR2 as ANQGSEA. Trimming removed 6 bases from V and 5 bases from J, with 16 bases in between. CDR3 sequence (DNA): TGCAGCGTGATGCGGGACGCTCGGACTGAAGCTTTCTTT. This translates into CSVMRDARTEAFF.

This clone was seen a handful of times. The chain has TRBV5-4 and TRBJ2-2; 9 bases map to TRBD2. This CDR3 region has 17 residues. Germline V gene data show CDR1 as SGHNT and CDR2 as YYREEE (reference sequence). The J segment lost 3 bases and the V segment lost 0 bases, leaving 6 bases of the junction unmatched. CDR3 in DNA: TGTGCCAGCAGCTTGGCAGATAGCGGGAGTTACACCGGGGAGCTGTTTTTT. Its protein product is CASSLADSGSYTGELFF.

The chain has TRBV5-6 and TRBJ1-5; D is perhaps TRBD1 (6 bases). V was shortened by 3 bases and J by 2 bases, with 9 bases between the two germline ends. The CDR3 length is 14 residues. Per the germline V gene, CDR1 is SGHDT and CDR2 is YYEEEE. In DNA form, the CDR3 reads TGTGCCAGCAGCTGGGGGGGCGGCAATCAGCCCCAGCATTTT. It codes for CASSWGGGNQPQHF.

This chain links TRBV27 with TRBJ2-6, with 9 bases that match TRBD1. Per the germline V gene, CDR1 is MNHEY and CDR2 is SMNVEV (reference sequence). V gave up 3 bases and J gave up 0 bases; unmatched junction bases: 3. This CDR3 spans 17 amino acids. The CDR3 spells CASSFRQGGSGANVLTF. DNA for the CDR3: TGTGCCAGCAGTTTCCGACAGGGGGGCTCTGGGGCCAACGTCCTGACTTTC. Combining the CDR3 with reference TRBV27 and TRBJ2-6 gives the whole variable domain EAQVTQNPRYLITVTGKKLTVTCSQNMNHEYMSWYRQDPGLGLRQIYYSMNVEVTDKGDVPEGYKVSRKEKRNFPLILESPSPNQTSLYFCASSFRQGGSGANVLTFGAGSRLTVL.